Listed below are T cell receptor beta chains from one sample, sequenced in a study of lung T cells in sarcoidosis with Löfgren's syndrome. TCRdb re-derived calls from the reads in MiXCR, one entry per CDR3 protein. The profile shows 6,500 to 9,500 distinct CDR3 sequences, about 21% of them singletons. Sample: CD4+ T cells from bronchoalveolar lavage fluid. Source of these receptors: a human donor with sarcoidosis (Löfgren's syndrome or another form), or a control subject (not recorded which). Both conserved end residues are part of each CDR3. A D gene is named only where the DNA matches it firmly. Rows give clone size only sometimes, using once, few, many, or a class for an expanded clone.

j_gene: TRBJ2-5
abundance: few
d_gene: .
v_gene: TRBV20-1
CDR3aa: CSARASPLAGAWGQETQYF
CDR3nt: TGCAGTGCTAGAGCGTCTCCTTTGGCGGGGGCCTGGGGGCAAGAGACCCAGTACTTC

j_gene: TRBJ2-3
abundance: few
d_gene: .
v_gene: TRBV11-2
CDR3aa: CASSAGGLRTDTQYF
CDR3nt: TGTGCCAGCAGCGCTGGGGGTCTGCGCACAGATACGCAGTATTTT

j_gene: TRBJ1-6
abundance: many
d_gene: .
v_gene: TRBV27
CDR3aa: CASSLSRGGSPLHF
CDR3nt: TGTGCCAGCAGTTTAAGTCGCGGGGGTTCACCCCTCCACTTT

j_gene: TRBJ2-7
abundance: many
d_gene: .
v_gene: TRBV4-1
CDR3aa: CASSQDRTGISSYEQYF
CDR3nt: TGCGCCAGCAGCCAAGATAGAACAGGGATAAGCTCCTACGAGCAGTACTTC

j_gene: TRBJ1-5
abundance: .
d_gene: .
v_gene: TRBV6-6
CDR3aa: CASSYSRDGRDQPQHF
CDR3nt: TGTGCCAGCAGTTACTCGCGTGATGGTAGGGATCAGCCCCAGCATTTT

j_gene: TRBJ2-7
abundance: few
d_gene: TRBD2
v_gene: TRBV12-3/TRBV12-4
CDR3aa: CASSPSGGGIAEQYF
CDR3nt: TGTGCCAGCAGTCCTTCCGGCGGGGGGATAGCCGAGCAGTACTTC

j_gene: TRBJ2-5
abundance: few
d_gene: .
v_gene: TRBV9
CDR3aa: CASRDLGGETQYF
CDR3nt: TGTGCCAGCAGGGACCTGGGGGGAGAGACCCAGTACTTC

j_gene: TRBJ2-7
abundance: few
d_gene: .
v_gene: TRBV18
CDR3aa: CASSLPGRSYEQYF
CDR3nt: TGTGCCAGCTCACTACCGGGACGGTCCTACGAGCAGTACTTC

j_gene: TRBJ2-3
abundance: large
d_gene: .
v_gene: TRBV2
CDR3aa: CASSERGVTDTQYF
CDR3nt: TGTGCCAGCAGTGAAAGAGGCGTCACAGATACGCAGTATTTT

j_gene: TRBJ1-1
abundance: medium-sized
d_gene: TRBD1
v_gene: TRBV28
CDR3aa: CASSTGAHRAFF
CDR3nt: TGTGCCAGCAGCACAGGGGCCCATCGAGCTTTCTTT

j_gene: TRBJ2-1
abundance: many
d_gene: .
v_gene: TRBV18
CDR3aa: CASSRPGQRGRSEQFF
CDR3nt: TGTGCCAGCTCCCGGCCGGGACAGCGGGGAAGGAGTGAGCAGTTCTTC

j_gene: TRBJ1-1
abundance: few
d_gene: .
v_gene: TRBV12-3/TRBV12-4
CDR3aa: CASSIRTNTEAFF
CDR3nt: TGTGCCAGCAGTATACGGACAAACACTGAAGCTTTCTTT